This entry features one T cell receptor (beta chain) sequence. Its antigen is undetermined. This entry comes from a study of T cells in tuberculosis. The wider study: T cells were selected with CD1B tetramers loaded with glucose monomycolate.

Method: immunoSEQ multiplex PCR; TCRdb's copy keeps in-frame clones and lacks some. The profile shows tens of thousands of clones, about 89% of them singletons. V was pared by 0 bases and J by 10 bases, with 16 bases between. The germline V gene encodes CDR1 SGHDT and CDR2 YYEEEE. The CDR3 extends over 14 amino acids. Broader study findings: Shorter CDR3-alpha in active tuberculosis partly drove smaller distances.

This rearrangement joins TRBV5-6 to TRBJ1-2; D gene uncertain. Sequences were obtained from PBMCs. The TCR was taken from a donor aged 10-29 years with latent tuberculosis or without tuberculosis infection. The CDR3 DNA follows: TGTGCCAGCAGCTTGGGAGGATACCGGATGGTCTACACCTTC. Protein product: CASSLGGYRMVYTF.